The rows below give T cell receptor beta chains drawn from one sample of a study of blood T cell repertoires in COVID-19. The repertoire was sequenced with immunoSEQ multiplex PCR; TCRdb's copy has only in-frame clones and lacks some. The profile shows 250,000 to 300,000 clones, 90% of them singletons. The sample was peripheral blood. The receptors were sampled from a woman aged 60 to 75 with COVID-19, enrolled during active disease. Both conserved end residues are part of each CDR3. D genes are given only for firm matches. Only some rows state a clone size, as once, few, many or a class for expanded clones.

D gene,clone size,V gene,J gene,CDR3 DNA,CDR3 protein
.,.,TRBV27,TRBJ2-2,TGTGCCAGCAGTTTGCGAGGGTCCGGGGAGCTGTTTTTT,CASSLRGSGELFF
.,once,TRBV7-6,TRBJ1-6,TGTGCCAGCAGCTTAGGACAGTCCTCTAATTCACCCCTCCACTTT,CASSLGQSSNSPLHF
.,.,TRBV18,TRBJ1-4,TGTGCCAGCTCACGAAATACCCAGGGCGAAAAACTGTTTTTT,CASSRNTQGEKLFF
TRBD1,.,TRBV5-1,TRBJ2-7,TGCGCCAGCAGCCGACAGGGGGGCGAGCAGTACTTC,CASSRQGGEQYF
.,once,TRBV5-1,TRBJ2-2,TGCGCCAGCAGCTTCTCAACAGGGTCATACGGGGAGCTGTTTTTT,CASSFSTGSYGELFF
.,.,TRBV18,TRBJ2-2,TGTGCCAGCTCCTACGGACAGTCCAACACCGGGGAGCTGTTTTTT,CASSYGQSNTGELFF
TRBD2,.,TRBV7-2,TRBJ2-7,TGTGCCAGCAGCACAGGGCCTACTAGCGGACTCTCCTACGAGCAGTACTTC,CASSTGPTSGLSYEQYF
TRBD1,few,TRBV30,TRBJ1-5,TGTGCCTGGAGTCAAAATCAGGGGGCACAGCCCCAGCATTTT,CAWSQNQGAQPQHF
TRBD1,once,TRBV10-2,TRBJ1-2,TGCGCCAGCAGTGAGTCGACGCCGGGACAGAACTATGGCTACACCTTC,CASSESTPGQNYGYTF
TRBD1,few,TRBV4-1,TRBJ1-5,TGCGCCAGCAGCCAAATCAGGGGGAGATCTTATGATCCCCAGCCCCAGCATTTT,CASSQIRGRSYDPQPQHF
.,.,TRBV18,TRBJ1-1,TGTGCCAGCTCCCGGAGTGAGAACACTGAAGCTTTCTTT,CASSRSENTEAFF
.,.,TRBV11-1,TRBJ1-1,TGTGCCAGCAGCTTAAATAAGGGGCCGAACACTGAAGCTTTCTTT,CASSLNKGPNTEAFF
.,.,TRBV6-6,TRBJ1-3,TGTGCCAGCAAGCCACCTGAGGGAAACACCATATATTTT,CASKPPEGNTIYF
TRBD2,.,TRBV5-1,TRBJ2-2,TGCGCCAGCCGTTGGGCGGGGGACACCGGGGAGCTGTTTTTT,CASRWAGDTGELFF
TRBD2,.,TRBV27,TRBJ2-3,TGTGCCAGCAGTAAGCGGGGGATAACAGATACGCAGTATTTT,CASSKRGITDTQYF
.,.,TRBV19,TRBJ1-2,TGTGCCAGTAGTATCAAATGGGGGGAGCCCGGGAGCTACACCTTC,CASSIKWGEPGSYTF
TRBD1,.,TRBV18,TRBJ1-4,TGTGCCAGCTCACCGCAACAGGGGGCCGCTAATGAAAAACTGTTTTTT,CASSPQQGAANEKLFF
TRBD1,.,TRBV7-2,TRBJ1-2,TGTGCCAGCAGCGCAAGGACAGGGGAAATCTATGGCTACACCTTC,CASSARTGEIYGYTF
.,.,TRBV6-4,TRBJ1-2,TGTGCCAGCAGTGACAGCGCCAATATACCTAACTATGGCTACACCTTC,CASSDSANIPNYGYTF
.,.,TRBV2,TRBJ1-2,TGTGCCAGCAGATTACATCCGGGGGGGGGCTATGGCTACACCTTC,CASRLHPGGGYGYTF
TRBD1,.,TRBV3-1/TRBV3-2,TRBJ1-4,TGTGCCAGCAGCCCACCGGGACAGGGGGTCGAAAAACTGTTTTTT,CASSPPGQGVEKLFF
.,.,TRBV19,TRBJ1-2,TGTGCCAGTAGTATAGACAGGGAAGCTAACTATGGCTACACCTTC,CASSIDREANYGYTF
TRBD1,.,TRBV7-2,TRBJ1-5,TGTGCCAGCAGCTCCGCAGGACAGGGTGGCCAGCCCCAGCATTTT,CASSSAGQGGQPQHF
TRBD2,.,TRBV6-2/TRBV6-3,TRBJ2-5,TGTGCCAGCAGTTACTTAGCGGGGGCGCCGACCTTGCGCGAGACCCAGTACTTC,CASSYLAGAPTLRETQYF
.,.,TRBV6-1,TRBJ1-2,TGTGCCAGCAGTGAAGCGCTTCGGGGGGGAACGGGATATGGCTACACCTTC,CASSEALRGGTGYGYTF
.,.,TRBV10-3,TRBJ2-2,TGTGCCATCAGTGAGTCAAGGGGATATAGCACCGGGGAGCTGTTTTTT,CAISESRGYSTGELFF
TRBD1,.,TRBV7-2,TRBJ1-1,TGTGCCAGCAGCTCGGGGACAGGGGGCTGGGGTGAAGCTTTCTTT,CASSSGTGGWGEAFF
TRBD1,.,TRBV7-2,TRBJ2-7,TGTGCCAGCAGCCCCCAGGAGACAGGGTTTACCGAGCAGTACTTC,CASSPQETGFTEQYF